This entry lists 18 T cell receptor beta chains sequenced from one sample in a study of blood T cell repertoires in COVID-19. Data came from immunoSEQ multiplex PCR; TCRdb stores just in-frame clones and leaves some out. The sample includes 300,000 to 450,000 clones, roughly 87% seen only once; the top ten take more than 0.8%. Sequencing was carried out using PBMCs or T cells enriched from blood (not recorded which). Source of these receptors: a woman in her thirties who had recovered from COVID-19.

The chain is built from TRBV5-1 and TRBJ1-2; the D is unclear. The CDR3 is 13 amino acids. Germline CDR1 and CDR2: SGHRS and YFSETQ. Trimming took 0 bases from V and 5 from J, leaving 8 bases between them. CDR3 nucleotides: TGCGCCAGCAGCTTGGAACAGTTTTATGGCTACACCTTC. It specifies CASSLEQFYGYTF. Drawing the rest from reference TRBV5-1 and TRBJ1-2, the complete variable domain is KAGVTQTPRYLIKTRGQQVTLSCSPISGHRSVSWYQQTPGQGLQFLFEYFSETQRNKGNFPGRFSGRQFSNSRSEMNVSTLELGDSALYLCASSLEQFYGYTFGSGTRLTVV.

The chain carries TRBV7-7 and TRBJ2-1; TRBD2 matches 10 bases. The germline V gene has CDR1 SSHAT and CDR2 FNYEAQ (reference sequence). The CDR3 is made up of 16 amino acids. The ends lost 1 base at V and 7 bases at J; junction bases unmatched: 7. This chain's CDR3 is CASSLGLAGAGNEQFF. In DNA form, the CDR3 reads TGTGCCAGCAGCTTAGGCCTAGCGGGGGCCGGGAATGAGCAGTTCTTC.

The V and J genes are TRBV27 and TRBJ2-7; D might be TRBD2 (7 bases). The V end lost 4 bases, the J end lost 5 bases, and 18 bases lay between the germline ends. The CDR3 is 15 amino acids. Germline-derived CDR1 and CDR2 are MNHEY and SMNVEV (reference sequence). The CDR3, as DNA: TGTGCCAGCAGTTGGCGGGTGGGGGGGGCCGACGAGCAGTACTTC. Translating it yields CASSWRVGGADEQYF.

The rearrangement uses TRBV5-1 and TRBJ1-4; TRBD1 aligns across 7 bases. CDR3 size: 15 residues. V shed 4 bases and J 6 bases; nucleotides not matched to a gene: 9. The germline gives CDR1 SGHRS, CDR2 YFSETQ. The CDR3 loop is CASSTGQARDEKLFF. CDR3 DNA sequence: TGCGCCAGCAGCACAGGACAGGCGCGAGATGAAAAACTGTTTTTT.

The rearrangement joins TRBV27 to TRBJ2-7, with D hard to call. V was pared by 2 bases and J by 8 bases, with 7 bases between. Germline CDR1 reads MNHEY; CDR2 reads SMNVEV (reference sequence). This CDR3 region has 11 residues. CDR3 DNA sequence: TGTGCCAGCAGTTTAGTTAGCCAGCAGTACTTC. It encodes CASSLVSQQYF.

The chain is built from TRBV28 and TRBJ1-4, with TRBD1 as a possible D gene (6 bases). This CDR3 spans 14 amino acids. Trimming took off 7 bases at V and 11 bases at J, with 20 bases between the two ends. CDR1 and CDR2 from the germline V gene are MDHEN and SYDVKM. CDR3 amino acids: CASNGRSLGGKLFF. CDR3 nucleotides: TGTGCCAGCAACGGACGGTCTCTAGGGGGTAAACTGTTTTTT.

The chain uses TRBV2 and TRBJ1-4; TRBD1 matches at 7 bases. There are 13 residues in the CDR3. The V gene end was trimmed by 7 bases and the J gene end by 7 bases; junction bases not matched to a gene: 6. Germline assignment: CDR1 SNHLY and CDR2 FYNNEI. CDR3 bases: TGTGCCAGCACAAGACAGGGTTCTGAAAAACTGTTTTTT. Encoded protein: CASTRQGSEKLFF.

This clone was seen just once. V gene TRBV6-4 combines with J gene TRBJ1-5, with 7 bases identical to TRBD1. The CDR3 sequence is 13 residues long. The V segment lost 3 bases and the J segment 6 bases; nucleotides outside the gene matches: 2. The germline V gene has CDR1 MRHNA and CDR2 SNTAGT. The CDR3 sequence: CASSESGGQPQHF. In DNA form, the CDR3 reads TGTGCCAGCAGTGAATCAGGGGGTCAGCCCCAGCATTTT.

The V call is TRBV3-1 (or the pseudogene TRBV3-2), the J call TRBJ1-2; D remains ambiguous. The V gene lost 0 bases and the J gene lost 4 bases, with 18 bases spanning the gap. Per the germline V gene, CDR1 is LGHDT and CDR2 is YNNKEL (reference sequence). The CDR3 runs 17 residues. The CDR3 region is CASSQDQPGMFVYGYTF. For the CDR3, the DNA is TGTGCCAGCAGCCAAGATCAACCGGGTATGTTTGTCTATGGCTACACCTTC.

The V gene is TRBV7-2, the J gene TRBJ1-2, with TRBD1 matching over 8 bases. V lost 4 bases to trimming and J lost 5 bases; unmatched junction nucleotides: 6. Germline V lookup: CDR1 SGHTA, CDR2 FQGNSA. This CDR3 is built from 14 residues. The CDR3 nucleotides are TGTGCCAGCAGCTCAAACTGGACAGGGTATGGCTACACCTTC. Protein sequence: CASSSNWTGYGYTF.

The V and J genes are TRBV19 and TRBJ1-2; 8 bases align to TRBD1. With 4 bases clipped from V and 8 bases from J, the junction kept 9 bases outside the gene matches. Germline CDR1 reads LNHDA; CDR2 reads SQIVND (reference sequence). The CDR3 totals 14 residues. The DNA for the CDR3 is TGTGCCAGTAGTACCGCAAGACAGGGGCTGGGCTACACCTTC. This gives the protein CASSTARQGLGYTF.

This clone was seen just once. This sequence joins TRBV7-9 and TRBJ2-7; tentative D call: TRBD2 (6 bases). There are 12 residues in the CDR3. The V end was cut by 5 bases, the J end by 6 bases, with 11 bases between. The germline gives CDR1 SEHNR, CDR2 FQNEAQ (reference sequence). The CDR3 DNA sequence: TGTGCCAGCAGCCCGGGGACTTTCGAGCAGTACTTC. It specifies CASSPGTFEQYF.

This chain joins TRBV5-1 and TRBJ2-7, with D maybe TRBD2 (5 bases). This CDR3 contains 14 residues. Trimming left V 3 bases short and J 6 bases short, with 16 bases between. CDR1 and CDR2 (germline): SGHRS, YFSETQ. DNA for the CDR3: TGCGCCAGCAGCTCTCGAAACTCCGCGGGCGAGCAGTACTTC. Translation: CASSSRNSAGEQYF.

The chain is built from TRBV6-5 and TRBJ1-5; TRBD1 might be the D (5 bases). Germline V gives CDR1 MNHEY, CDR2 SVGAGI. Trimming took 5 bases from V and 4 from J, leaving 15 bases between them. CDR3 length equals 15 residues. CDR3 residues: CASSPRAGFNQPQHF. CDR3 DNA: TGTGCCAGCAGTCCCCGGGCAGGGTTTAATCAGCCCCAGCATTTT.

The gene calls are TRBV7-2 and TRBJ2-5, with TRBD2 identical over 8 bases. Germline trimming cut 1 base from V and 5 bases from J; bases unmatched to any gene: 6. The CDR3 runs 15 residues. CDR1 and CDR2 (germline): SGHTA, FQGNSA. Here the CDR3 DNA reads TGTGCCAGCAGCTTAGGGGCGGGGGGTGCTGAGACCCAGTACTTC. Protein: CASSLGAGGAETQYF. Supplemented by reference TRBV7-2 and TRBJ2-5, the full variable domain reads GAGVSQSPSNKVTEKGKDVELRCDPISGHTALYWYRQSLGQGLEFLIYFQGNSAPDKSGLPSDRFSAERTGGSVSTLTIQRTQQEDSAVYLCASSLGAGGAETQYFGPGTRLLVL.

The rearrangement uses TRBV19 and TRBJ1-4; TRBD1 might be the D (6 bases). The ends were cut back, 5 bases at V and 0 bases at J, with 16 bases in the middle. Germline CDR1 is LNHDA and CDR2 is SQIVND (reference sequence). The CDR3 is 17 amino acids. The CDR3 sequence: CASSSGQGWATNEKLFF. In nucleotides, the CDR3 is TGTGCCAGTAGTTCTGGGCAGGGGTGGGCAACTAATGAAAAACTGTTTTTT.

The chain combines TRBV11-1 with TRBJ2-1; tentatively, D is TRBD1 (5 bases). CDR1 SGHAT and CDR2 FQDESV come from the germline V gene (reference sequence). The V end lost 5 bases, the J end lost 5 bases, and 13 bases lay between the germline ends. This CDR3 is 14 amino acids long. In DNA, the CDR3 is TGTGCCAGCAGCCAAACCGACAGCAACAATGAGCAGTTCTTC. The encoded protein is CASSQTDSNNEQFF.

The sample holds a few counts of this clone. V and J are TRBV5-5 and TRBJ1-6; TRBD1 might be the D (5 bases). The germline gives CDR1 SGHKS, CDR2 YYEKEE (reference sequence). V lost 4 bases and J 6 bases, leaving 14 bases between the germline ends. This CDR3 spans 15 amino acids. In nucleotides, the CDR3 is TGTGCCAGCAGCGCGGGACCGGCCTCTAATTCACCCCTCCACTTT. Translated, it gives CASSAGPASNSPLHF. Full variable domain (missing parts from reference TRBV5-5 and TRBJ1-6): DAGVTQSPTHLIKTRGQQVTLRCSPISGHKSVSWYQQVLGQGPQFIFQYYEKEERGRGNFPDRFSARQFPNYSSELNVNALLLGDSALYLCASSAGPASNSPLHFGNGTRLTVT.